The rows below give T cell receptor beta chains drawn from one sample of a study of T cell repertoires in cytomegalovirus infection. TCRdb re-called the reads through MiXCR, storing one row per CDR3 protein. The table has 560,000 or so distinct CDR3 sequences, approximately 16% seen once. Input material: CD8+ T cells from PBMCs. These receptors were obtained from a human donor in good health (CMV status not recorded). Some clones in this sample may be carry-over from other donors' samples. Both conserved end residues are part of each CDR3. The D gene is left open where the match is weak. Clone size is stated in some rows and not others, as once, few, many or a class when expanded.

CDR3nt: TGTGCCAGCAGCTTAGAAGCGGACACAGATACGCAGTATTTT
CDR3aa: CASSLEADTDTQYF
d_gene: -
v_gene: TRBV11-2
abundance: few
j_gene: TRBJ2-3

CDR3nt: TGTGCCAGCAGCCAATATTCAGAGGCCTACGAGCAGTACTTC
CDR3aa: CASSQYSEAYEQYF
d_gene: -
v_gene: TRBV14
abundance: few
j_gene: TRBJ2-7

CDR3nt: TGTGCCAGCAGCCGGCGGACACGCAATGAAAAACTGTTTTTT
CDR3aa: CASSRRTRNEKLFF
d_gene: -
v_gene: TRBV5-8
abundance: few
j_gene: TRBJ1-4

CDR3nt: TGTGCCAGCAGATTAGGACTAGCGAGTTCCTACGAGCAGTACTTC
CDR3aa: CASRLGLASSYEQYF
d_gene: TRBD2
v_gene: TRBV2
abundance: few
j_gene: TRBJ2-7

CDR3nt: TGTGCCAGCAGTTTGATCTACAATCCGCGGTCTGATGAGCAGTTCTTC
CDR3aa: CASSLIYNPRSDEQFF
d_gene: -
v_gene: TRBV27
abundance: -
j_gene: TRBJ2-1

CDR3nt: TGTGCCAGCAGCTTATGGCAGGGGGCCGGGGTGCTGTTTTTT
CDR3aa: CASSLWQGAGVLFF
d_gene: TRBD1
v_gene: TRBV11-2
abundance: -
j_gene: TRBJ2-2

CDR3nt: TGTGCCAGCAGCCTGGAGGCGGTGTCCTACAATGAGCAGTTCTTC
CDR3aa: CASSLEAVSYNEQFF
d_gene: -
v_gene: TRBV14
abundance: few
j_gene: TRBJ2-1

CDR3nt: TGTGCCAGCAGTCTCGGCTTCAGCTCCTATAATTCACCCCTCCACTTT
CDR3aa: CASSLGFSSYNSPLHF
d_gene: -
v_gene: TRBV27
abundance: -
j_gene: TRBJ1-6

CDR3nt: TGTGCCAGTAGTATCGGATTCCGCTACGAGCAGTACTTC
CDR3aa: CASSIGFRYEQYF
d_gene: -
v_gene: TRBV19
abundance: many
j_gene: TRBJ2-7

CDR3nt: TGCAGTGCCGATGTAGGGACTAGCACAGATACGCAGTATTTT
CDR3aa: CSADVGTSTDTQYF
d_gene: -
v_gene: TRBV20-1
abundance: many
j_gene: TRBJ2-3

CDR3nt: TGTGCCAGCAACCCGGACAGCAGAGCCGGGGAGCTGTTTTTT
CDR3aa: CASNPDSRAGELFF
d_gene: -
v_gene: TRBV12-3/TRBV12-4
abundance: -
j_gene: TRBJ2-2

CDR3nt: TGTGCCAGCAGCTCCTCTGAGTGGTCCCAGAGTGTGCAGTATTTT
CDR3aa: CASSSSEWSQSVQYF
d_gene: -
v_gene: TRBV13
abundance: -
j_gene: TRBJ2-3

CDR3nt: TGTGCCAGCAGCCCAGGAGGGGGTCCGAACACTGAAGCTTTCTTT
CDR3aa: CASSPGGGPNTEAFF
d_gene: -
v_gene: TRBV7-6
abundance: many
j_gene: TRBJ1-1

CDR3nt: TGTGCCAGCAGTTACCGATCGGTGACAGGTGCCGAGCAGTACTTC
CDR3aa: CASSYRSVTGAEQYF
d_gene: -
v_gene: TRBV6-5
abundance: -
j_gene: TRBJ2-7

CDR3nt: TGTGCCAGTAGTATAGGGGCTAGCCCGCGGGAGACCCAGTACTTC
CDR3aa: CASSIGASPRETQYF
d_gene: -
v_gene: TRBV19
abundance: few
j_gene: TRBJ2-5

CDR3nt: TGCGCCAGCAGTGTAGGTATCGGTTCACCCCTCCACTTT
CDR3aa: CASSVGIGSPLHF
d_gene: -
v_gene: TRBV10-2
abundance: many
j_gene: TRBJ1-6

CDR3nt: TGTGCCAGCAGCCCGGGACTAGCGGGAGCGCCTCCCCCCGACAATGAGCAGTTCTTC
CDR3aa: CASSPGLAGAPPPDNEQFF
d_gene: TRBD2
v_gene: TRBV7-2
abundance: many
j_gene: TRBJ2-1